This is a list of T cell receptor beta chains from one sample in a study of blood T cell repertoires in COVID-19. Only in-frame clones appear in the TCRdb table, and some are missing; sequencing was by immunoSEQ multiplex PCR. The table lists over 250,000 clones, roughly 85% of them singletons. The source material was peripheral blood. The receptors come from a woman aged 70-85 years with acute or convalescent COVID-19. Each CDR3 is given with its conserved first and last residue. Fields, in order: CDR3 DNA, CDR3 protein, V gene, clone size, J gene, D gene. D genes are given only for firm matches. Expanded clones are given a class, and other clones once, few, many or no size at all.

DNA: TGTGCCAGCAGCCCCACCGGGACAAGGAATCAGCCCCAGCATTTT
CDR3: CASSPTGTRNQPQHF
V: TRBV3-1/TRBV3-2
size: .
J: TRBJ1-5
D: .

DNA: TGTGCCAGCAGTTTAATTTTTGGGGAGGGCTACACCTTC
CDR3: CASSLIFGEGYTF
V: TRBV12-3/TRBV12-4
size: .
J: TRBJ1-2
D: .

DNA: TGCAGCATTTCTCGGGGGGCAAGCTATGGCTACACCTTC
CDR3: CSISRGASYGYTF
V: TRBV29-1
size: .
J: TRBJ1-2
D: .

DNA: TGTGCCAGCAGTCCCCGGGACAGGGGGCGCGGGGCTGGAAACACCATATATTTT
CDR3: CASSPRDRGRGAGNTIYF
V: TRBV3-1/TRBV3-2
size: .
J: TRBJ1-3
D: TRBD1

DNA: TGCAGCGTTGTCCCTGGGAGAGGAAGTATAGGCTACACCTTC
CDR3: CSVVPGRGSIGYTF
V: TRBV29-1
size: .
J: TRBJ1-2
D: .

DNA: TGTGCCAGCAGCCCCCATACAGATACGCAGTATTTT
CDR3: CASSPHTDTQYF
V: TRBV14
size: .
J: TRBJ2-3
D: .

DNA: TGTGCCAGCCGTCCGAGAGTGTACTCCTCCTACGAGCAGTACTTC
CDR3: CASRPRVYSSYEQYF
V: TRBV2
size: .
J: TRBJ2-7
D: .

DNA: TGTGCCAGCAGCCAGACTAGCGGGAGCTACGAGCAGTACTTC
CDR3: CASSQTSGSYEQYF
V: TRBV7-8
size: .
J: TRBJ2-7
D: TRBD2

DNA: TGCAGTGCTAGTATGAGACTAAGCACAGATACGCAGTATTTT
CDR3: CSASMRLSTDTQYF
V: TRBV20-1
size: .
J: TRBJ2-3
D: .

DNA: TGTGCCAGCAGCAGTGGTGGGCTTTATGGCTACACCTTC
CDR3: CASSSGGLYGYTF
V: TRBV7-9
size: .
J: TRBJ1-2
D: .

DNA: TGCGCCAGCAGCCCCAGGCCGGGGGGGAGGGGCACAGATACGCAGTATTTT
CDR3: CASSPRPGGRGTDTQYF
V: TRBV5-1
size: .
J: TRBJ2-3
D: TRBD2

DNA: TGTGCCAGCAGTGAGCTTTGGACATACCAAGAGACCCAGTACTTC
CDR3: CASSELWTYQETQYF
V: TRBV2
size: .
J: TRBJ2-5
D: .

DNA: TGTGCCAGGAGGACAGACAATCAGCCCCAGCATTTT
CDR3: CARRTDNQPQHF
V: TRBV6-4
size: once
J: TRBJ1-5
D: .

DNA: TGTGCCAGCAGCTTGAGGCAGGGTAACGAAGCTTTCTTT
CDR3: CASSLRQGNEAFF
V: TRBV7-9
size: few
J: TRBJ1-1
D: .

DNA: TGTGCCAGCAGCGTTGGGGTCTCGGGGGGCCGAGGGGAGACCCAGTACTTC
CDR3: CASSVGVSGGRGETQYF
V: TRBV9
size: .
J: TRBJ2-5
D: .

DNA: TGTGCCAGCAGTTTAGCGATGGGGGGAGCTTTCTTT
CDR3: CASSLAMGGAFF
V: TRBV12-3/TRBV12-4
size: .
J: TRBJ1-1
D: .

DNA: TGTGCCAGTAGTATGCTCCCCTCGACAGGTGGCTATGGCTACACCTTC
CDR3: CASSMLPSTGGYGYTF
V: TRBV19
size: .
J: TRBJ1-2
D: .

DNA: TGCGCCAGCAGCCAAGATGGGGGGGCCGATACGCAGTATTTT
CDR3: CASSQDGGADTQYF
V: TRBV4-1
size: .
J: TRBJ2-3
D: .

DNA: TGTGCCAGCGGAGACAGGGACGGAACTCGGAACACTGAAGCTTTCTTT
CDR3: CASGDRDGTRNTEAFF
V: TRBV3-1/TRBV3-2
size: .
J: TRBJ1-1
D: TRBD1

DNA: TGTGCCAGCAGGTTCGGGGACAGAGATAACTATGGCTACACCTTC
CDR3: CASRFGDRDNYGYTF
V: TRBV28
size: .
J: TRBJ1-2
D: TRBD1

DNA: TGTGCCAGCAGCGTTGGGAGGGAGACCCAGTACTTC
CDR3: CASSVGRETQYF
V: TRBV13
size: .
J: TRBJ2-5
D: .

DNA: TGCGCCAGCAAAAGATCCGGGGGGTCGTACCAAGAGACCCAGTACTTC
CDR3: CASKRSGGSYQETQYF
V: TRBV5-1
size: .
J: TRBJ2-5
D: TRBD2

DNA: TGCGCCAGCAGTCAGCAGGGCGGCGAGACCCAGTACTTC
CDR3: CASSQQGGETQYF
V: TRBV10-2
size: .
J: TRBJ2-5
D: .

DNA: TGTGCCAGCAGCTTGTGGGCACTGGAAAAACTGTTTTTT
CDR3: CASSLWALEKLFF
V: TRBV5-8
size: .
J: TRBJ1-4
D: .